What follows are 19 T cell receptor beta chains derived from one specimen sequenced in a study of regulatory T cells. Amplification used 52 TRBV primers and 13 TRBJ primers. Generated by immunoSEQ multiplex PCR, the TCRdb table keeps only in-frame clones and is missing some. Found here are 2,000 to 2,500 clones, 67% of them singletons; the top ten hold about 30%. Specimen: CD8+ T cells sorted from blood. The receptors stem from a young adult with CD3G deficiency.

V gene TRBV28 combines with J gene TRBJ1-2; 9 bases agree with TRBD1. Germline V gene sequence: CDR1 MDHEN, CDR2 SYDVKM. The V and J ends lost 5 bases and 5 bases, in that order; junction bases with no gene match: 15. This CDR3 has 17 residues. CDR3 loop: CASSPPGTGLLIYGYTF. The CDR3 region has the DNA TGTGCCAGCAGTCCCCCCGGGACAGGGCTCTTAATTTATGGCTACACCTTC.

This clone was counted only a few times. This chain joins TRBV7-9 and TRBJ1-5, with D possibly being TRBD1 (5 bases). V lost 5 bases, J lost 3 bases, and 11 bases lay in between. CDR1 is SEHNR and CDR2 is FQNEAQ in the germline V gene (reference sequence). This CDR3 region has 14 residues. This CDR3 is CASSVWGPNQPQHF. In DNA form, the CDR3 reads TGTGCCAGCAGCGTTTGGGGACCCAATCAGCCCCAGCATTTT.

The chain recombines TRBV11-2 with TRBJ1-1; 9 bases are a match to TRBD1. Trimming at V came to 5 bases and at J to 10 bases, leaving 5 bases not matched to a gene. Germline V lookup: CDR1 SGHAT, CDR2 FQNNGV. The CDR3 is 12 residues long. The CDR3 loop reads CASSAGTGTAFF. CDR3 sequence (DNA): TGTGCCAGCAGCGCCGGGACAGGGACAGCTTTCTTT.

The chain combines TRBV27 with TRBJ2-7, with D hard to call. Per the germline V gene, CDR1 is MNHEY and CDR2 is SMNVEV (reference sequence). The CDR3 covers 13 residues. V lost 2 bases, J lost 4 bases, and 9 bases lay in between. The CDR3 region has the DNA TGTGCCAGCAGTTTAACTCCGGTTTACGAGCAGTACTTC. Amino acids: CASSLTPVYEQYF.

The genes are TRBV19 and TRBJ1-2; 7 positions match TRBD1. Germline V gives CDR1 LNHDA, CDR2 SQIVND (reference sequence). This CDR3 is built from 12 residues. The V segment lost 8 bases and the J segment 0 bases; nucleotides outside the gene matches: 0. Here the CDR3 DNA reads TGTGCCAGTGGGACAGCTAACTATGGCTACACCTTC. Its protein is CASGTANYGYTF.

The chain recombines TRBV7-6 with TRBJ2-7, with D perhaps TRBD1 (5 bases). V lost 5 bases and J lost 3, with 8 bases in between. CDR3 length: 12 residues. Germline assignment: CDR1 SGHVS and CDR2 FNYEAQ. The CDR3: CASSDSSYEQYF. CDR3 nucleotides: TGTGCCAGCAGCGACAGTAGCTACGAGCAGTACTTC. Looking up the rest from reference TRBV7-6 and TRBJ2-7 gives the full variable domain: GAGVSQSPRYKVTKRGQDVALRCDPISGHVSLYWYRQALGQGPEFLTYFNYEAQQDKSGLPNDRFSAERPEGSISTLTIQRTEQRDSAMYRCASSDSSYEQYFGPGTRLTVT.

This chain joins TRBV27 and TRBJ2-2; D perhaps matches TRBD2 (6 bases). Looked up from germline, CDR1 is MNHEY and CDR2 is SMNVEV (reference sequence). There are 16 residues in the CDR3. V lost 2 bases and J lost 7, with 17 bases in between. In DNA, the CDR3 is TGTGCCAGCAGTTTAGTGGCGGGACGAGTAGTCGGGGAGCTGTTTTTT. Translated, it gives CASSLVAGRVVGELFF.

This sequence joins TRBV28 and TRBJ2-7, with TRBD2 matching 10 bases. The germline CDR1 and CDR2 sequences are MDHEN and SYDVKM. This CDR3 contains 16 residues. V shed 6 bases, J shed 7 bases, and the junction held 15 bases outside the gene matches. The CDR3, as DNA: TGTGCCAGCAGCCCACTCTGGGCTAGCGGGGGTGGGGAGCAGTACTTC. Its translation: CASSPLWASGGGEQYF.

The chain uses TRBV12-5 and TRBJ1-1, with a weak D call TRBD1 (5 bases). The V end was cut by 6 bases, the J end by 1 base, with 9 bases between. This CDR3 has 13 amino acids. The germline V gene has CDR1 LGHNT and CDR2 FRNRAP. The CDR3 nucleotides are TGTGCTAGTGGCCAGGGAGGGAACACTGAAGCTTTCTTT. It specifies CASGQGGNTEAFF.

V usage is TRBV7-9 and J usage is TRBJ2-5; no reliable D call. This CDR3 comprises 14 residues. Germline CDR1 SEHNR, CDR2 FQNEAQ (reference sequence). The V end lost 4 bases, the J end lost 2 bases, and 11 bases lay between the germline ends. CDR3 loop: CASSSDGLQETQYF. As DNA, the CDR3 is TGTGCCAGCAGCTCAGACGGTTTACAAGAGACCCAGTACTTC.

The genes are TRBV7-8 and TRBJ2-7; 7 bases match TRBD1. CDR1 and CDR2 from the germline V gene are SGHVS and FQNEAQ. V lost 1 base to trimming and J lost 3 bases; unmatched junction nucleotides: 9. There are 16 residues in the CDR3. The CDR3 loop reads CASSLVGGRGHYEQYF. The CDR3 region has the DNA TGTGCCAGCAGCTTAGTAGGGGGCAGGGGACACTACGAGCAGTACTTC.

This clone has only one observation. The CDR3 here is CASSPQPGQQSSGNTIYF. As DNA, the CDR3 is TGTGCCAGCTCGCCCCAACCGGGACAGCAGAGCTCTGGAAACACCATATATTTT. The chain recombines TRBV18 with TRBJ1-3; 7 bases fit TRBD1. The V gene's germline CDR1 is KGHSH and CDR2 LQKENI. CDR3 length: 18 residues. V trimming: 6 bases; J trimming: 0 bases; junction bases outside the gene matches: 14.

CDR3 amino acids: CASSSRLAGTKGTGELFF. CDR3 coding DNA: TGTGCCAGTAGTAGCCGACTAGCGGGAACAAAAGGCACCGGGGAGCTGTTTTTT. The gene calls are TRBV19 and TRBJ2-2; 11 nucleotides align to TRBD2. Trimming at V came to 4 bases and at J to 4 bases, leaving 11 bases not matched to a gene. The CDR3 extends over 18 amino acids. From germline, CDR1 is LNHDA and CDR2 SQIVND (reference sequence).

The CDR3 here is CASSAEGAQPQHF. The CDR3 DNA follows: TGTGCCAGCAGTGCCGAGGGGGCTCAGCCCCAGCATTTT. The J gene is TRBJ1-5, the V gene TRBV28; 7 nucleotides line up with TRBD1. Trimming cost V 5 bases and J 6 bases; bases outside gene matches: 4. The CDR3 consists of 13 residues. Germline loops: CDR1 MDHEN, CDR2 SYDVKM.

This chain uses TRBV7-9 with TRBJ2-1; possible D gene TRBD2, 6 bases. Trimming shortened V by 5 bases and J by 7 bases, and 12 bases separated the two germline ends. CDR1 SEHNR and CDR2 FQNEAQ come from the germline V gene (reference sequence). The CDR3 has 13 amino acids. CDR3 amino acids: CASSPSEDNEQFF. The DNA for the CDR3 is TGTGCCAGCAGCCCTAGCGAGGATAATGAGCAGTTCTTC.

The genes are TRBV5-1 and TRBJ1-1; 11 positions match TRBD1. The CDR3 loop spans 17 amino acids. Germline V CDR1 and CDR2: SGHRS, YFSETQ. V gave up 3 bases and J gave up 4 bases; unmatched junction bases: 11. The CDR3 coding sequence is TGCGCCAGCAGCTCCGGGACAGGGGGATACGCCGGCACTGAAGCTTTCTTT. Its protein product is CASSSGTGGYAGTEAFF.

By sample share, this clone is large. The CDR3 reads CASSLALAGGPNEQFF. As DNA, the CDR3 is TGTGCCAGCAGCTTAGCGCTCGCGGGAGGGCCCAATGAGCAGTTCTTC. The rearrangement joins TRBV7-9 to TRBJ2-1; 9 nucleotides agree with TRBD2. V was clipped by 0 bases and J by 6 bases; unmatched bases: 6. Germline V gene sequence: CDR1 SEHNR, CDR2 FQNEAQ (reference sequence). The CDR3 covers 16 residues.

The CDR3 loop reads CASGSAGRDEQFF. In nucleotides, the CDR3 is TGTGCCAGCGGCTCGGCGGGGAGGGATGAGCAGTTCTTC. J is TRBJ2-1 and V is TRBV7-9; 7 nucleotides agree with TRBD2. Per germline, CDR1 SEHNR and CDR2 FQNEAQ (reference sequence). After removal of 8 bases from V and 8 bases from J, the junction contained 9 bases not matched to a gene. The CDR3 is 13 amino acids.

The V call is TRBV28, the J call TRBJ1-1, with 9 bases aligning to TRBD1. Germline CDR1 and CDR2: MDHEN and SYDVKM. This CDR3 contains 15 residues. V lost 4 bases, J lost 0 bases, and 3 bases stayed unmatched. The DNA of the CDR3 is TGTGCCAGCAGTTCCCGGACAGGGGTGAACACTGAAGCTTTCTTT. Translating it yields CASSSRTGVNTEAFF.